The 9 T cell receptor beta chains given below trace back to one sample, sequenced in a study of T cell responses to AZD1222 COVID-19 vaccine. Measured with immunoSEQ multiplex PCR; TCRdb has only the in-frame clones, and not every one. The sample consists of some 130,000 clones, roughly 93% of them appearing once. Sequenced here: peripheral blood, sampled 28 days after the second AZD1222 dose. The source is an adult who received the AZD1222 COVID-19 vaccine.

The V call is TRBV7-9, the J call TRBJ1-2, with D uncertain. Looked up from germline, CDR1 is SEHNR and CDR2 is FQNEAQ (reference sequence). The CDR3 contains 15 residues. V lost 3 bases to trimming and J lost 3 bases, with 14 bases between them. CDR3 in DNA: TGTGCCAGCAGCTTTCAAAGAGCACTCCACTATGGCTACACCTTC. Its translation is CASSFQRALHYGYTF.

The chain links TRBV28 to TRBJ1-5, with a weak D call TRBD1 (6 bases). Germline CDR1 reads MDHEN; CDR2 reads SYDVKM. This CDR3 has 13 amino acids. With 8 bases removed from V and 4 bases from J, the gap between germline ends came to 12 bases. The CDR3 region is CASRSDRNQPQHF. Here the CDR3 DNA reads TGTGCCAGCCGCTCGGACAGAAATCAGCCCCAGCATTTT. The whole variable domain, remainder taken from reference TRBV28 and TRBJ1-5, is DVKVTQSSRYLVKRTGEKVFLECVQDMDHENMFWYRQDPGLGLRLIYFSYDVKMKEKGDIPEGYSVSREKKERFSLILESASTNQTSMYLCASRSDRNQPQHFGDGTRLSIL.

This clone appeared a single time. V and J are TRBV2 and TRBJ1-5; D is undetermined. Looked up from germline, CDR1 is SNHLY and CDR2 is FYNNEI. V lost 9 bases to trimming and J lost 3 bases, with 12 bases between them. The CDR3 spans 13 residues. The DNA of the CDR3 is TGTGCCAGTGGTATCCGACCCAATCAGCCCCAGCATTTT. Protein sequence: CASGIRPNQPQHF. The whole variable domain, remainder taken from reference TRBV2 and TRBJ1-5, is EPEVTQTPSHQVTQMGQEVILRCVPISNHLYFYWYRQILGQKVEFLVSFYNNEISEKSEIFDDQFSVERPDGSNFTLKIRSTKLEDSAMYFCASGIRPNQPQHFGDGTRLSIL.

V usage is TRBV5-4 and J usage is TRBJ1-6; possibly TRBD1 for D (5 bases). This CDR3 is built from 16 residues. Trimming took off 0 bases at V and 7 bases at J, with 14 bases between the two ends. Germline V gene lookup returns CDR1 SGHNT and CDR2 YYREEE (reference sequence). CDR3 amino acids: CASSLALAGWNSPLHF. The CDR3 DNA is TGTGCCAGCAGCTTGGCCTTGGCAGGGTGGAATTCACCCCTCCACTTT.

The V gene is TRBV30, the J gene TRBJ1-1, with TRBD1 as a possible D gene (5 bases). The V gene's germline CDR1 is GTSNPN and CDR2 SVGIG (reference sequence). Trimming pared 2 bases from V and 1 base from J, leaving 14 bases between. The CDR3 runs to 15 residues. The CDR3 DNA is TGTGCCTGGAGTAAGGAAGGGGAAGGGAACACTGAAGCTTTCTTT. The encoded protein is CAWSKEGEGNTEAFF.

The rearrangement joins TRBV9 to TRBJ1-4; D might be TRBD1 (5 bases). Per germline, CDR1 SGDLS and CDR2 YYNGEE. Trimming took 1 base from V and 5 from J, leaving 9 bases between them. The CDR3 length is 14 residues. CDR3 loop: CASSVLRDNEKLFF. The CDR3 DNA follows: TGTGCCAGCAGCGTACTCCGGGACAATGAAAAACTGTTTTTT.

This sequence joins TRBV7-3 and TRBJ2-3, with D perhaps being TRBD1 or TRBD2 (6 bases each). CDR3 length equals 16 residues. Trimming cost V 1 base and J 6 bases, with 17 bases left between them. From germline, CDR1 is SGHTA and CDR2 FQGTGA. CDR3 nucleotide sequence: TGTGCCAGCAGCTTAAGCGGGGCAGGGGCGGGGGATACGCAGTATTTT. As protein: CASSLSGAGAGDTQYF. Looking up the rest from reference TRBV7-3 and TRBJ2-3 gives the full variable domain: GAGVSQTPSNKVTEKGKYVELRCDPISGHTALYWYRQSLGQGPEFLIYFQGTGAADDSGLPNDRFFAVRPEGSVSTLKIQRTERGDSAVYLCASSLSGAGAGDTQYFGPGTRLTVL.

The chain combines TRBV25-1 with TRBJ1-4; 9 bases line up with TRBD1. This CDR3 is built from 15 residues. Germline-derived CDR1 and CDR2 are MGHDK and SYGVNS. Trimming removed 6 bases from V and 7 bases from J; junction bases left unmatched: 9. DNA of the CDR3: TGTGCCAGCAGGCAGGACGGGACAGGGACTGAAAAACTGTTTTTT. Protein product: CASRQDGTGTEKLFF.

The chain carries TRBV7-9 and TRBJ1-4; D is perhaps TRBD1 (5 bases). The CDR3 runs to 15 residues. Looked up from germline, CDR1 is SEHNR and CDR2 is FQNEAQ (reference sequence). The V end lost 5 bases, the J end lost 7 bases, and 17 bases lay between the germline ends. The CDR3 region is CASSAGTTVAEKLFF. The CDR3, as DNA: TGTGCCAGCAGCGCGGGGACTACGGTAGCTGAAAAACTGTTTTTT.